This entry lists 21 T cell receptor beta chains sequenced from one sample in a study of cytomegalovirus exposure and HLA in healthy donors. The PCR employed 60 Vbeta primers together with 13 Jbeta primers. Clones were sequenced by immunoSEQ multiplex PCR, and TCRdb holds only the in-frame ones, with some missing. The table includes over 100,000 clones, about 61% detected once. The sequenced material came from PBMCs. These receptors all come from a woman aged 25 to 39 in good health and CMV-seronegative.

This sequence joins TRBV18 and TRBJ1-2, with 11 bases matching TRBD1. V was clipped by 6 bases and J by 8 bases; unmatched bases: 11. The CDR3 has 15 amino acids. Germline V gene data show CDR1 as KGHSH and CDR2 as LQKENI. CDR3 nucleotide sequence: TGTGCCAGCTCCCCATCCGGGACAGGGGGAACAGGCTACACCTTC. Encoded protein: CASSPSGTGGTGYTF.

Only a few counts were recorded for this clone. V is TRBV30 and J is TRBJ2-7; TRBD2 might be the D (7 bases). From germline, CDR1 is GTSNPN and CDR2 SVGIG (reference sequence). V lost 3 bases, J lost 5 bases, and 14 bases lay in between. The CDR3 totals 13 residues. The CDR3 is CAWRFWGGDEQYF. In DNA, the CDR3 is TGTGCCTGGAGATTCTGGGGGGGCGACGAGCAGTACTTC.

This sequence joins TRBV4-1 and TRBJ2-1; no firm D call. V gave up 1 base and J gave up 3 bases, with 4 bases separating them. Per the germline V gene, CDR1 is MGHRA and CDR2 is YSYEKL. This CDR3 has 13 amino acids. CDR3 DNA sequence: TGCGCCAGCAGCCAAGGAGACTACAATGAGCAGTTCTTC. This gives the protein CASSQGDYNEQFF.

This chain joins TRBV9 and TRBJ2-3, with TRBD2 identical over 10 bases. The germline CDR1 and CDR2 sequences are SGDLS and YYNGEE. The CDR3 is 18 amino acids. V was clipped by 0 bases and J by 3 bases; unmatched bases: 10. The CDR3 spells CASSVATTSGTWTDTQYF. Written as DNA, the CDR3 is TGTGCCAGCAGCGTAGCTACTACTAGCGGGACGTGGACAGATACGCAGTATTTT.

The V call is TRBV30, the J call TRBJ2-5; D is possibly TRBD1 (5 bases). The CDR3 consists of 16 residues. V was pared by 2 bases and J by 0 bases, with 16 bases between. The germline V gene encodes CDR1 GTSNPN and CDR2 SVGIG (reference sequence). This chain's CDR3 is CAWSFTPMDNQETQYF. Written as DNA, the CDR3 is TGTGCCTGGAGTTTCACGCCTATGGACAACCAAGAGACCCAGTACTTC.

V gene TRBV2 combines with J gene TRBJ1-2; TRBD1 agrees at 7 bases. Germline V gene sequence: CDR1 SNHLY, CDR2 FYNNEI. CDR3 length: 13 residues. V gave up 4 bases and J gave up 4 bases; unmatched junction bases: 3. CDR3 sequence: CASSGQGFYGYTF. CDR3 DNA sequence: TGTGCCAGCAGTGGACAGGGCTTCTATGGCTACACCTTC.

The chain joins TRBV5-1 to TRBJ2-6, with TRBD1 identical over 7 bases. The J segment lost 0 bases and the V segment lost 4 bases, leaving 4 bases of the junction unmatched. The CDR3 has 16 residues. Per the germline V gene, CDR1 is SGHRS and CDR2 is YFSETQ. The CDR3 reads CASSDHRGSGANVLTF. Written as DNA, the CDR3 is TGCGCCAGCAGCGATCACAGGGGCTCTGGGGCCAACGTCCTGACTTTC.

This clone was counted only a few times. V gene TRBV5-4 combines with J gene TRBJ1-1; 7 nucleotides line up with TRBD1. The CDR3 extends over 17 amino acids. Germline V gene data show CDR1 as SGHNT and CDR2 as YYREEE (reference sequence). V shed 2 bases and J 5 bases; nucleotides not matched to a gene: 15. CDR3 sequence (DNA): TGTGCCAGCAGCTTACAGACAGGGCGCGGCCGGTGGACTGAAGCTTTCTTT. This codes for CASSLQTGRGRWTEAFF.

This rearrangement joins TRBV5-6 to TRBJ2-5; D is uncertain. V dropped 2 bases and J dropped 1 base, with 9 bases sitting between them. The CDR3 runs to 14 residues. Germline V gene data show CDR1 as SGHDT and CDR2 as YYEEEE. CDR3 loop: CASSFAGSQETQYF. DNA of the CDR3: TGTGCCAGCAGCTTTGCCGGGTCCCAAGAGACCCAGTACTTC.

The rearrangement joins TRBV11-2 to TRBJ2-7; tentatively, D is TRBD2 (5 bases). The V gene lost 2 bases and the J gene lost 2 bases, with 10 bases spanning the gap. The germline gives CDR1 SGHAT, CDR2 FQNNGV. This CDR3 comprises 14 residues. CDR3 loop: CASSLSDGAYEQYF. The CDR3 region has the DNA TGTGCCAGCAGCTTATCTGACGGGGCCTACGAGCAGTACTTC.

CDR3 bases: TGTGCCAACTACCGGGACAGCCCCTACGAGCAGTACTTC. Amino acid sequence: CANYRDSPYEQYF. The chain carries TRBV7-2 and TRBJ2-7, with TRBD1 identical over 7 bases. This CDR3 is 13 amino acids long. The V and J ends lost 10 bases and 2 bases, in that order; junction bases with no gene match: 8. Germline assignment: CDR1 SGHTA and CDR2 FQGNSA.

The J gene is TRBJ1-2, the V gene TRBV13; weak D call: TRBD1 (5 bases). The V gene lost 4 bases and the J gene lost 6 bases, with 6 bases spanning the gap. The CDR3 covers 11 residues. The V gene's germline CDR1 is PRHDT and CDR2 FYEKMQ (reference sequence). In DNA, the CDR3 is TGTGCCAGCAGCTCGACAGATGGCTACACCTTC. Its protein is CASSSTDGYTF.

The J gene is TRBJ1-2, the V gene TRBV10-1; 7 positions agree with TRBD1. This CDR3 region has 14 residues. CDR1 and CDR2 from the germline V gene are WNHNN and SYGVQD (reference sequence). V was pared by 7 bases and J by 6 bases, with 11 bases of the junction left unmatched. CDR3 residues: CASTPGQARDGYTF. The CDR3 nucleotides are TGCGCCAGCACCCCTGGACAGGCCAGGGATGGCTACACCTTC.

The rearrangement joins TRBV19 to TRBJ2-5, with D perhaps matching TRBD1 (6 bases). Trimming removed 4 bases from V and 1 base from J, with 10 bases in between. CDR3 length: 14 residues. Germline V lookup: CDR1 LNHDA, CDR2 SQIVND (reference sequence). CDR3 amino acids: CASSNSRGQETQYF. The CDR3 region has the DNA TGTGCCAGTAGTAATTCCAGGGGCCAAGAGACCCAGTACTTC.

The V gene is TRBV28, the J gene TRBJ2-5; 9 bases map to TRBD1. This CDR3 contains 14 residues. The V and J ends lost 6 bases and 6 bases, in that order; junction bases with no gene match: 8. Germline V gene lookup returns CDR1 MDHEN and CDR2 SYDVKM. CDR3 amino acids: CASSRQGVGKTQYF. In nucleotides, the CDR3 is TGTGCCAGCAGCAGACAGGGGGTTGGAAAGACCCAGTACTTC.

This rearrangement joins TRBV29-1 to TRBJ1-1; 7 positions match TRBD1. This CDR3 is built from 13 residues. Trimming removed 4 bases from V and 0 bases from J; junction bases left unmatched: 2. CDR1 is SQVTM and CDR2 is ANQGSEA in the germline V gene. For the CDR3, the DNA is TGCAGCGTTGGGGACAGTTTGAACACTGAAGCTTTCTTT. It translates to CSVGDSLNTEAFF.

The rearrangement links TRBV7-6 to TRBJ2-1; 7 bases map to TRBD1. The CDR3 is 13 amino acids. Germline CDR1 reads SGHVS; CDR2 reads FNYEAQ. The V gene end was trimmed by 1 base and the J gene end by 9 bases; junction bases not matched to a gene: 3. CDR3 loop: CASSLEGAGEQFF. The CDR3 nucleotides read TGTGCCAGCAGCTTAGAGGGGGCGGGTGAGCAGTTCTTC.

This chain links TRBV7-9 with TRBJ2-4, with 7 bases matching TRBD1. J lost 8 bases, V lost 5 bases, and 9 bases had no gene match. Germline V lookup: CDR1 SEHNR, CDR2 FQNEAQ (reference sequence). This CDR3 region has 14 residues. CDR3 DNA sequence: TGTGCCAGCAGCCATCCGACAGGGTCGGACATTCAGTACTTC. Its protein product is CASSHPTGSDIQYF.

This clone turned up a few times. This sequence joins TRBV6-6 and TRBJ2-3, with D possibly being TRBD2 (6 bases). Germline V gene lookup returns CDR1 MNHNY and CDR2 SVGAGI (reference sequence). The V end was cut by 2 bases, the J end by 0 bases, with 12 bases between. The CDR3 spans 16 residues. The CDR3 spells CASSYGSGRSTDTQYF. The CDR3 DNA sequence: TGTGCCAGCAGTTACGGTTCAGGGAGGAGCACAGATACGCAGTATTTT.

The chain carries TRBV5-4 and TRBJ2-7; 7 nucleotides align to TRBD1. V was pared by 3 bases and J by 2 bases, with 14 bases of the junction left unmatched. Germline CDR1 is SGHNT and CDR2 is YYREEE (reference sequence). CDR3 length: 17 residues. Written as DNA, the CDR3 is TGTGCCAGCAGCTGGGTCTCCGGGACAGCTTTGGCCTACGAGCAGTACTTC. Amino acids: CASSWVSGTALAYEQYF.

CDR3 in DNA: TGTGCCACCAGCAGAGATAGGTCAGGGGCCTACGAGCAGTACTTC. Translating it yields CATSRDRSGAYEQYF. The V call is TRBV15, the J call TRBJ2-7; TRBD1 is a possible D gene (6 bases). CDR1 is LNHNV, CDR2 YYDKDF, per germline (reference sequence). V lost 0 bases and J 2 bases, leaving 11 bases between the germline ends. This CDR3 has 15 residues.